The present TCR beta chain was sequenced within a study of cytomegalovirus exposure and HLA in healthy donors. General observations from the study: There were some V segments, including TRBV6-2 and TRBV6-3, excluded as indistinguishable. The study put 150 to 200 TCR beta chains on its list as cytomegalovirus-associated.

The CDR3 is 14 residues long. The V end was cut by 8 bases, the J end by 0 bases, with 12 bases between. CDR1 and CDR2 (germline): SGHTA, FQGTGA. 60 Vbeta and 13 Jbeta primers were used in PCR. This table comes from immunoSEQ multiplex PCR, and its TCRdb copy is limited to in-frame clones, with some not included. Counted here are about 180,000 clones, about 78% occurring once; the ten biggest clones make up over 10%. On this clone: Its target is unknown.

The TCR was taken from a woman between 50 and 59 years old in good health and CMV-seropositive. The J gene is TRBJ2-3, the V gene TRBV7-3; no firm D call. Sample: PBMCs. DNA for the CDR3: TGTGCCAGCGCCCGACTTGGGAGCACAGATACGCAGTATTTT. This encodes CASARLGSTDTQYF. Full variable domain (rest looked up from reference TRBV7-3 and TRBJ2-3): GAGVSQTPSNKVTEKGKYVELRCDPISGHTALYWYRQSLGQGPEFLIYFQGTGAADDSGLPNDRFFAVRPEGSVSTLKIQRTERGDSAVYLCASARLGSTDTQYFGPGTRLTVL.